These T cell receptor beta chains were read from a single sample in a study of spatial heterogeneity in lung cancer. TCRdb recomputed calls from the 5' RACE reads with MiXCR, one row per CDR3 protein. The sample lists more than 50,000 distinct CDR3 sequences, around 7% occurring once. The sequenced sample was PBMCs, obtained at surgery. Source of these receptors: a female donor with early-stage non-small cell lung cancer. Each CDR3 is given with its conserved first and last residue. D genes are given only for firm matches. Clone size is not always given. Where it is, it says once, few, many or a class for expanded clones.

clone size | J gene | CDR3 length | D gene | V gene | CDR3 protein | CDR3 DNA
few | TRBJ1-6 | 13 | - | TRBV28 | CASRGASYSPLHF | TGTGCCAGCAGGGGGGCCAGCTATTCACCCCTCCACTTT
many | TRBJ2-6 | 15 | - | TRBV20-1 | CSARGQRDGANVLTF | TGCAGTGCTAGAGGACAGAGGGATGGGGCCAACGTCCTGACTTTC
many | TRBJ2-1 | 14 | TRBD2 | TRBV7-2 | CASSIGGSLNEQFF | TGTGCCAGCAGCATCGGGGGGTCCCTCAATGAGCAGTTCTTC
many | TRBJ2-5 | 14 | TRBD1 | TRBV20-1 | CSARVTTGQETQYF | TGCAGTGCTAGAGTGACGACAGGGCAAGAGACCCAGTACTTC
many | TRBJ2-3 | 10 | - | TRBV28 | CASSLDTQYF | TGTGCCAGCAGTTTGGATACGCAGTATTTT
many | TRBJ2-1 | 15 | - | TRBV5-1 | CASSIGGGPYNEQFF | TGCGCCAGCAGCATTGGAGGGGGCCCCTACAATGAGCAGTTCTTC
many | TRBJ2-3 | 13 | TRBD2 | TRBV19 | CASSIVAGNTQYF | TGTGCCAGTAGTATCGTAGCGGGGAATACGCAGTATTTT
few | TRBJ1-4 | 14 | - | TRBV28 | CASSLGRKSEKLFF | TGTGCCAGCAGTTTAGGGAGGAAGAGTGAAAAACTGTTTTTT
many | TRBJ2-7 | 13 | TRBD2 | TRBV20-1 | CSANVGGAYEQYF | TGCAGTGCTAATGTCGGGGGGGCCTACGAGCAGTACTTC
many | TRBJ2-7 | 14 | - | TRBV6-2/TRBV6-3 | CASSYTRTLSEQYF | TGTGCCAGCAGTTACACCCGGACATTAAGCGAGCAGTACTTC
- | TRBJ2-7 | 12 | - | TRBV27 | CASRAFSYEQYF | TGTGCCAGCAGGGCCTTCAGCTACGAGCAGTACTTC